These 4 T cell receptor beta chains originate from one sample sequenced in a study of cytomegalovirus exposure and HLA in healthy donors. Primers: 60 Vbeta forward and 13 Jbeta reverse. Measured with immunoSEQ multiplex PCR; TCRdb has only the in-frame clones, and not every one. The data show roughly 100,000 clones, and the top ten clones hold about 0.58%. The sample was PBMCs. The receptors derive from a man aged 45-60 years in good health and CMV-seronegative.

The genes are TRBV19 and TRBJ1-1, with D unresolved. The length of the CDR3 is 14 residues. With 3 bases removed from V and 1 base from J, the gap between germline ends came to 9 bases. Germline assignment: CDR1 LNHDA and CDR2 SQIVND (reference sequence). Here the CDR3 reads CASSIGFENTEAFF. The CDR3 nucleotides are TGTGCCAGTAGTATCGGGTTTGAGAACACTGAAGCTTTCTTT.

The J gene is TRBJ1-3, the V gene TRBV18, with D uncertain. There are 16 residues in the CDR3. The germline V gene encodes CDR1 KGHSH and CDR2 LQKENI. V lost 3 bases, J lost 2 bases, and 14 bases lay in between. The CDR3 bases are TGTGCCAGCTCACCCTCAATCGAGTATGCTGGAAACACCATATATTTT. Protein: CASSPSIEYAGNTIYF.

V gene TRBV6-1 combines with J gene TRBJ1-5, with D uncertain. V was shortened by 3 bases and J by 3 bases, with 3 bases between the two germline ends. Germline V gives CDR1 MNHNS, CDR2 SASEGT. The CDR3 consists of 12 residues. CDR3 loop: CASSDYNQPQHF. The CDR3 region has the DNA TGTGCCAGCAGTGACTACAATCAGCCCCAGCATTTT.

The CDR3 protein is CASSLQGADTEAFF. The CDR3 DNA reads TGTGCCAGCAGCTTGCAGGGGGCAGACACTGAAGCTTTCTTT. The gene calls are TRBV7-2 and TRBJ1-1; TRBD1 aligns across 8 bases. Unmatched junction bases numbered 3, after V lost 3 bases and J lost 3 bases. This CDR3 region has 14 residues. CDR1 and CDR2 (germline): SGHTA, FQGNSA.